The 25 T cell receptor beta chains listed next were all sequenced from one sample in a study of T cells in Graves' hyperthyroidism and ophthalmopathy (dated by TCRdb to the late 2010s). Library generation was performed with multiplex PCR. The sequencer listed for this sample is Illumina HiSeq 2000. Amplification of TCR beta CDR3 regions was carried out from RNA transcripts. The TCR CDR3 was subjected to a first round of RT-PCR using the HTBI primer set and the Qiagen OneStep RT-PCR kit. TCRdb reprocessed the public reads (quality trimming at Q25 with fastp, clone calling with MiXCR) and kept in-frame beta chains. For every CDR3 protein sequence, its rows merge into one entry that carries the most common genes and DNA. The sample profile shows about 400,000 distinct CDR3 sequences; 15% to 19% of them were found once. Roughly 26% of the sample comes from the top ten. The source material was blood. Receptors originate from a woman in her late teens or twenties with Graves' hyperthyroidism that later progressed to Graves' ophthalmopathy.

This clonotype showed up many times. The J gene is TRBJ2-2, the V gene TRBV12-3 or TRBV12-4; 8 bases line up with TRBD2. CDR3 length: 15 residues. Trimming at V came to 8 bases and at J to 4 bases, leaving 9 bases not matched to a gene. Here the CDR3 reads CASEGREVGTGELFF. The CDR3 DNA reads TGTGCCAGCGAGGGGCGGGAGGTTGGCACCGGGGAGCTGTTTTTT.

This clonotype was counted many times. J is TRBJ2-5 and V is TRBV13; 9 nucleotides align to TRBD2. CDR1 and CDR2 (germline): PRHDT, FYEKMQ (reference sequence). The CDR3 is 19 amino acids. V was pared by 5 bases and J by 3 bases, with 19 bases of the junction left unmatched. CDR3 in amino acids: CASSASRLAADSGEETQYF. The CDR3 coding sequence is TGTGCCAGCAGCGCTAGCCGACTAGCGGCCGACTCAGGGGAAGAGACCCAGTACTTC.

This clonotype was counted between two and nine times. CDR3 residues: CASRRAGQGGKLFF. The CDR3 region has the DNA TGTGCCAGCAGGAGGGCGGGACAGGGGGGGAAACTGTTTTTT. The chain employs TRBV6-1 and TRBJ1-4, with 11 bases lining up with TRBD1. Germline CDR1 MNHNS, CDR2 SASEGT. Trimming at V came to 6 bases and at J to 11 bases, leaving 8 bases not matched to a gene. This CDR3 is 14 amino acids long.

The chain is built from TRBV19 and TRBJ1-5, with TRBD1 matching over 7 bases. V trimming: 7 bases; J trimming: 6 bases; junction bases outside the gene matches: 12. This CDR3 spans 15 amino acids. The germline gives CDR1 LNHDA, CDR2 SQIVND (reference sequence). CDR3 sequence reads: CASTLRGPLSQPQHF. The CDR3 nucleotides read TGTGCCAGTACCCTGAGGGGGCCTCTATCTCAGCCCCAGCATTTT. Full variable domain (remainder filled in from reference TRBV19 and TRBJ1-5): DGGITQSPKYLFRKEGQNVTLSCEQNLNHDAMYWYRQDPGQGLRLIYYSQIVNDFQKGDIAEGYSVSREKKESFPLTVTSAQKNPTAFYLCASTLRGPLSQPQHFGDGTRLSIL.

The chain is built from TRBV20-1 and TRBJ2-1; D not certain. Germline assignment: CDR1 DFQATT and CDR2 SNEGSKA (reference sequence). The CDR3 loop spans 15 amino acids. Deletions cut 5 bases from V and 2 bases from J, with 16 bases between. This CDR3 is CSARPQTFPYNEQFF. DNA of the CDR3: TGCAGTGCTCGCCCACAGACCTTTCCCTACAATGAGCAGTTCTTC.

The genes are TRBV27 and TRBJ2-7; 10 bases align to TRBD2. The V and J ends lost 5 bases and 7 bases, in that order; junction bases with no gene match: 8. CDR1 is MNHEY and CDR2 is SMNVEV in the germline V gene (reference sequence). The CDR3 is 14 residues long. As DNA, the CDR3 is TGTGCCAGCAGTCGTACTAGCGGGACTAGTGAGCAGTACTTC. Amino acid sequence: CASSRTSGTSEQYF.

The chain uses TRBV5-5 and TRBJ2-4, with 11 bases identical to TRBD2. J lost 8 bases, V lost 2 bases, and 15 bases had no gene match. Germline V CDR1 and CDR2: SGHKS, YYEKEE (reference sequence). The CDR3 runs 18 residues. The CDR3 loop reads CASSLGSGRAHRGYIQYF. Here the CDR3 DNA reads TGTGCCAGCAGCTTAGGTAGCGGGAGGGCCCACCGCGGTTACATTCAGTACTTC.

This chain uses TRBV29-1 with TRBJ1-1; 8 nucleotides match TRBD1. This CDR3 region has 14 residues. Germline CDR1 SQVTM, CDR2 ANQGSEA. The V gene end was trimmed by 5 bases and the J gene end by 5 bases; junction bases not matched to a gene: 10. The CDR3: CSVPATGGRTEAFF. In nucleotides, the CDR3 is TGCAGCGTTCCGGCCACAGGGGGGCGGACTGAAGCTTTCTTT.

In the case of this clonotype: Lacking the conserved final phenylalanine or tryptophan, this CDR3 likely reflects a read error. It is unclear where the CDR3 begins or ends on the DNA, so no DNA is shown, and the CDR3 is as TCRdb lists it. The rearrangement uses TRBV28 and TRBJ2-1; the D call of TRBD2 is as the table states it, not checked on the DNA. Germline V gene sequence: CDR1 MDHEN, CDR2 SYDVKM. The CDR3 sequence runs 11 residues, both termini included. CDR3 protein: CASSPSGSLFL.

V is TRBV13 and J is TRBJ1-2; no definite D call. V was clipped by 3 bases and J by 8 bases, with 28 bases between them. The CDR3 contains 18 residues. Per germline, CDR1 PRHDT and CDR2 FYEKMQ (reference sequence). In DNA, the CDR3 is TGTGCCAGCAGCTTGAGCTCCTACGAGCAGTACTTAGGGCCGGGCTACACCTTC. Translation gives CASSLSSYEQYLGPGYTF.

The rearrangement links TRBV19 to TRBJ2-1; 7 nucleotides align to TRBD1. CDR1 is LNHDA, CDR2 SQIVND, per germline (reference sequence). V lost 3 bases and J lost 5; bases outside the gene matches: 10. This CDR3 has 16 amino acids. Here the CDR3 reads CASSIRENRGNNEQFF. Written as DNA, the CDR3 is TGTGCCAGTAGTATTAGGGAGAACAGGGGTAACAATGAGCAGTTCTTC.

This clonotype was seen only a few times. The chain links TRBV25-1 to TRBJ2-1; D gene unclear. CDR1 MGHDK and CDR2 SYGVNS come from the germline V gene. V was cut by 6 bases and J by 3 bases, with 12 bases left in between. The CDR3 sequence is 14 residues long. CDR3 region: CASRGQLGYNEQFF. Here the CDR3 DNA reads TGTGCCAGCAGAGGGCAGCTTGGCTACAATGAGCAGTTCTTC.

The V and J genes are TRBV3-1 and TRBJ2-4; 7 nucleotides agree with TRBD2. The CDR3 sequence is 14 residues long. The germline V gene encodes CDR1 LGHDT and CDR2 YNNKEL (reference sequence). V lost 4 bases and J lost 6; bases outside the gene matches: 6. CDR3 region: CASSRGRVGNIQYF. The CDR3 DNA sequence: TGTGCCAGCAGCCGGGGGAGGGTCGGAAACATTCAGTACTTC.

The chain is built from TRBV11-2 and TRBJ2-7, with 10 bases identical to TRBD1. The CDR3 length is 15 residues. With V trimmed by 3 bases and J by 5 bases, 7 bases remained unmatched. From germline, CDR1 is SGHAT and CDR2 FQNNGV. CDR3: CASSFSGTGDHEQYF. CDR3 sequence (DNA): TGTGCCAGCAGCTTCTCCGGGACAGGGGACCACGAGCAGTACTTC. Using reference TRBV11-2 and TRBJ2-7 for the parts outside the CDR3, the full variable domain is EAGVAQSPRYKIIEKRQSVAFWCNPISGHATLYWYQQILGQGPKLLIQFQNNGVVDDSQLPKDRFSAERLKGVDSTLKIQPAKLEDSAVYLCASSFSGTGDHEQYFGPGTRLTVT.

The table lists this clonotype with many counts. V and J are TRBV28 and TRBJ2-7; TRBD1 agrees at 7 bases. The CDR3 is 13 residues long. Germline CDR1 MDHEN, CDR2 SYDVKM. V dropped 7 bases and J dropped 4; count of bases not matched to a gene: 7. The CDR3 sequence: CASKRQGSYEQYF. The CDR3 bases are TGTGCCAGCAAGAGACAGGGTTCGTACGAGCAGTACTTC.

The chain recombines TRBV6-5 with TRBJ2-7; TRBD2 matches 8 bases. The germline V gene encodes CDR1 MNHEY and CDR2 SVGAGI. The CDR3 consists of 15 residues. V trimming: 3 bases; J trimming: 6 bases; junction bases outside the gene matches: 10. The CDR3 here is CASSYLSVRGGEQYF. CDR3 bases: TGTGCCAGCAGTTATCTCTCGGTCCGGGGGGGCGAGCAGTACTTC.

This clonotype was seen repeatedly, ten times or more. This sequence joins TRBV28 and TRBJ1-1; possible D gene TRBD1, 5 bases. The germline gives CDR1 MDHEN, CDR2 SYDVKM. Trimming stripped 4 bases from V and 4 bases from J, with 13 bases between. This CDR3 comprises 14 residues. The CDR3 sequence: CASSSPGGGTEAFF. The CDR3 coding sequence is TGTGCCAGCAGTTCACCGGGGGGAGGCACTGAAGCTTTCTTT.

This clonotype was detected ten times or more. The rearrangement uses TRBV20-1 and TRBJ1-1; possibly TRBD1 for D (5 bases). CDR1 and CDR2 (germline): DFQATT, SNEGSKA (reference sequence). The CDR3 runs 13 residues. Trimming pared 1 base from V and 7 bases from J, leaving 13 bases between. For the CDR3, the DNA is TGCAGTGCTAGAGTAAGTTCAGGGAGTGAAGCTTTCTTT. Translating it yields CSARVSSGSEAFF.

The table lists this clonotype with many counts. V is TRBV5-1 and J is TRBJ1-1; D remains ambiguous. The germline V gene encodes CDR1 SGHRS and CDR2 YFSETQ. The V gene lost 5 bases and the J gene lost 4 bases, with 12 bases spanning the gap. The CDR3 totals 13 residues. CDR3 bases: TGCGCCAGCAGTTTAAGAAGCCGCACTGAAGCTTTCTTT. This gives the protein CASSLRSRTEAFF.

The chain combines TRBV12-3 or TRBV12-4 with TRBJ2-4; D gene ambiguous. This CDR3 is 11 amino acids long. The V end was cut by 2 bases, the J end by 6 bases, with 2 bases between. CDR3 loop: CASSLLNIQYF. The DNA of the CDR3 is TGTGCCAGCAGTTTATTAAACATTCAGTACTTC.

J is TRBJ2-7 and V is TRBV7-2; D may be TRBD2 (7 bases). This CDR3 is built from 18 residues. Germline CDR1 SGHTA, CDR2 FQGNSA. V gave up 2 bases and J gave up 3 bases, with 23 bases separating them. CDR3 coding DNA: TGTGCCAGCAGCTTACCACGTCAGGGGTCAGGGGACTACTACGAGCAGTACTTC. Its protein is CASSLPRQGSGDYYEQYF. Together with reference TRBV7-2 and TRBJ2-7, the CDR3 gives the full variable domain: GAGVSQSPSNKVTEKGKDVELRCDPISGHTALYWYRQSLGQGLEFLIYFQGNSAPDKSGLPSDRFSAERTGGSVSTLTIQRTQQEDSAVYLCASSLPRQGSGDYYEQYFGPGTRLTVT.

About this clonotype itself: This may be a read error, as it is one base from a much larger clone. The gene calls are TRBV13 and TRBJ2-5; no firm D call. The CDR3 has 15 residues. Germline values: CDR1 PRHDT, CDR2 FYEKMQ (reference sequence). The CDR3 region has the DNA TGTGCCAGCAGCTTAGCGGGTGTAGGGCAAGAGACCCCGTACTTC. Translation gives CASSLAGVGQETPYF.

V gene TRBV19 combines with J gene TRBJ2-3; 11 nucleotides agree with TRBD2. In germline, CDR1 is LNHDA, CDR2 SQIVND (reference sequence). This CDR3 is 16 amino acids long. Trimming cost V 5 bases and J 1 base; bases outside gene matches: 5. The CDR3 reads CASSVLSGRGTDTQYF. In DNA, the CDR3 is TGTGCCAGTAGTGTCCTTAGCGGGAGGGGCACAGATACGCAGTATTTT.

The chain is built from TRBV20-1 and TRBJ1-3; 9 nucleotides line up with TRBD1. CDR3 length: 14 amino acids. V lost 5 bases to trimming and J lost 4 bases; unmatched junction nucleotides: 6. Germline assignment: CDR1 DFQATT and CDR2 SNEGSKA (reference sequence). The CDR3 loop reads CSAPDRGDGNTIYF. Here the CDR3 DNA reads TGCAGTGCTCCAGACAGGGGGGACGGAAACACCATATATTTT.

This clonotype has at least ten counts. V and J are TRBV5-5 and TRBJ2-1, with D unclear. Per germline, CDR1 SGHKS and CDR2 YYEKEE (reference sequence). V dropped 0 bases and J dropped 4 bases, with 11 bases sitting between them. The length of the CDR3 is 15 residues. The CDR3 DNA reads TGTGCCAGCAGCTTGGACGCGAGTATTTACAATGAGCAGTTCTTC. Protein: CASSLDASIYNEQFF.